The sequence of this TCR beta chain was determined in a study of identical twins listed by TCRdb under 2016. Background for the entire study: The study deep-sequenced TCR alpha and beta repertoires from monozygotic twins, unrelated adults of various ages and cord blood to test whether fetal clonotypes persist. Replicate twin experiments were performed at different times using different library preparation protocols to rule out contamination.

The research as a whole found: Invariant T cells such as MAIT and iNKT could partly confound zero-insertion analyses, though diverse VJ usage argued against this for most clonotypes. Abundant cord blood beta clonotypes carried fewer insertions; young adult naive repertoires showed a weaker similar trend, while memory repertoires showed none. Excess twin sharing in beta out-of-frame sequences was weaker because fewer shared sequences lowered the signal-to-noise ratio. Out-of-frame TCR alpha sharing in monozygotic twins was systematically underestimated by recombination models, whereas sharing between unrelated individuals was in agreement with the recombination models. Because the same donors could not be followed over many years, the conclusions depended on cross-sectional statistical analysis. Compared with coincidental sharing between unrelated individuals, out-of-frame TCR alpha sequences shared between twins had an excess of sequences with low generation probability.

CDR1 and CDR2 are drawn from the germline V gene (reference sequence): DFQATT, SNEGSKA. The CDR3 contains 15 residues, cysteine and phenylalanine counted. Only CDR3 DNA is held: 45 bases, read in frame from base 1. At the junction V is shortened by 3 bases and J by 4 bases, with 18 bases in between. All donors were healthy Caucasians. The twin cohort consisted of three pairs of female monozygotic twins, all aged roughly 18 to 29 years. Positive isolation kits from Invitrogen were used to isolate the CD4+ and CD8+ T cell populations. The table lists this clonotype with many counts. Its antigen is currently not known. The record has no base qualities; no much larger clone is one base away. Preparation of the library involved 5' RACE. The sequencing machine was an Illumina HiSeq 2000. Template switching added a universal primer binding site, and the final cDNA carried a unique molecular identifier that allowed TCR cDNA molecules to be counted accurately. Specific primers in the conserved constant-segment region were used to synthesize first-strand cDNA for TCR alpha and beta chains. Each cDNA library was double barcoded, with a SMART-Mk sample barcode plus Illumina barcodes, to control for contamination. Two successive PCR steps introduced TruSeq adapter sequences along with Illumina sample barcodes. The TCR alpha and beta cDNA libraries were sequenced on the Illumina HiSeq platform using custom primers. Turning to the authors' computational methods: Unique molecular identifiers were extracted from raw reads with MiGEC, and CDR3 positions were determined with MiXCR. For each individual, recombination models were inferred using an EM algorithm with the repgenHMM and IGoR tools. The tcR package in R was used for shared clonotype analysis, with sharing normalized by the product of cloneset sizes. To study raw recombination without the effects of thymic and clonal selection, out-of-frame nonproductive sequences were analyzed. Using fastp at Q25 and MiXCR, TCRdb reprocessed the public reads and kept productive beta chains. All rows with the same CDR3 protein become a single entry with the most common DNA and genes. The V and J calls follow TCRdb's processing rather than the paper's. For this sample the table gives more than 400,000 distinct CDR3 sequences, of which roughly 15% were detected only once. The top ten clones comprise roughly 0.43% of the sample.

This sample also appeared in a second study, on yellow fever vaccine responses in identical twins. As the second publication notes: According to the authors, the vaccine-induced T cell response in identical twins seemed to be partly convergent and partly specific to each individual. Focusing on identical twins, the study followed the T cell clones that responded to the vaccine, and did so with precision.

This sequence was found in a woman aged 18-30 years in good health. The rearranged segments are TRBV20-1 and TRBJ1-2; TRBD1 could be the D gene, as 5 bases match. The sample was CD4+ T cells sorted from blood. The DNA sequence is given as TGCAGTGCTAGTGTGGGGGACCCCGGGGGCTATGGCTACACCTTC. It codes for CSASVGDPGGYGYTF.